This TCR beta chain stems from a study of shared clonotypes between healthy human individuals. Overall study: There were three CD4 naive, three CD4 memory, two CD8 naive and one CD8 memory plates per donor.

Germline CDR1 reads MNHNY; CDR2 reads SVGAGI (reference sequence). The CDR3 extends over 13 amino acids. V was shortened by 8 bases and J by 3 bases, with 14 bases between the two germline ends. This table comes from immunoSEQ multiplex PCR, and its TCRdb copy is limited to in-frame clones, with some not included. The data show 2 million to 2.5 million clones, with around 95% seen just once and 0.1% to 0.15% held by the top ten. This clone is a singleton in its sample. The antigen is undetermined. Study-level results: Larger estimated richness was generally seen in naive subsets than in memory subsets.

The sequenced sample consisted of naive CD4+ T cells sorted from blood. The subset was: CD45RA+ positively selected. This receptor was taken from a man in his late teens or twenties in good health. The chain recombines TRBV6-6 with TRBJ2-7; tentative D call: TRBD2 (5 bases). The CDR3 is CASAGSANYEQYF. The CDR3 region has the DNA TGTGCCAGCGCGGGTAGCGCTAACTACGAGCAGTACTTC.